The 7 T cell receptor beta chains given below trace back to one sample, sequenced in a study of blood T cell repertoires in COVID-19. The data were produced by immunoSEQ multiplex PCR, yet TCRdb's version contains in-frame clones alone and is incomplete. The repertoire consists of about 18,000 clones, with 81% occurring once and the leading ten covering more than 11%. Sequencing used peripheral blood. These receptors were taken from a man in his forties with active or convalescent COVID-19.

The chain carries TRBV7-9 and TRBJ2-7; D might be TRBD1 (6 bases). CDR3 length: 14 amino acids. Trimming stripped 2 bases from V and 0 bases from J, with 8 bases between. Germline values: CDR1 SEHNR, CDR2 FQNEAQ (reference sequence). CDR3 DNA: TGTGCCAGCAGCTTACTGACAGGCTCCTACGAGCAGTACTTC. The encoded protein is CASSLLTGSYEQYF.

The V and J genes are TRBV5-6 and TRBJ1-4; no definite D call. The length of the CDR3 is 16 residues. Trimming cost V 1 base and J 7 bases, with 17 bases left between them. Germline assignment: CDR1 SGHDT and CDR2 YYEEEE. CDR3 sequence (DNA): TGTGCCAGCAGCTTGAGAGGGTCTCCAAGACGTGAAAAACTGTTTTTT. Its protein product is CASSLRGSPRREKLFF.

This rearrangement joins TRBV3-1 (or the pseudogene TRBV3-2) to TRBJ1-5; D remains ambiguous. The CDR3 covers 16 residues. Trimming left V 0 bases short and J 7 bases short, with 16 bases between. Germline CDR1 is LGHDT and CDR2 is YNNKEL (reference sequence). The CDR3 loop is CASSQDMGNPGQPQHF. DNA for the CDR3: TGTGCCAGCAGCCAAGATATGGGAAACCCGGGGCAGCCCCAGCATTTT.

Relative to its sample, this clone is medium-sized. The rearrangement links TRBV6-1 to TRBJ2-1, with D perhaps matching TRBD2 (5 bases). Trimming removed 1 base from V and 3 bases from J, with 13 bases in between. CDR1 MNHNS and CDR2 SASEGT come from the germline V gene. The CDR3 extends over 16 amino acids. CDR3: CASSEVARGYYNEQFF. Written as DNA, the CDR3 is TGTGCCAGCAGTGAAGTGGCTCGGGGTTACTACAATGAGCAGTTCTTC.

The chain recombines TRBV6-6 with TRBJ1-2, with a tentative D call TRBD1 (5 bases). CDR1 MNHNY and CDR2 SVGAGI come from the germline V gene (reference sequence). The CDR3 length is 14 residues. Trimming took 6 bases from V and 1 from J, leaving 12 bases between them. CDR3 region: CASSPPGGNYGYTF. The CDR3, as DNA: TGTGCCAGCAGCCCTCCGGGGGGTAACTATGGCTACACCTTC.

This chain's CDR3 is CASSQDGGAKLFF. DNA of the CDR3: TGTGCCAGCAGCCAAGATGGGGGGGCTAAACTGTTTTTT. V is TRBV3-1 (or the pseudogene TRBV3-2) and J is TRBJ1-4; TRBD1 might be the D (6 bases). The CDR3 has 13 residues. Germline-derived CDR1 and CDR2 are LGHDT and YNNKEL (reference sequence). Trimming left V 0 bases short and J 11 bases short, with 10 bases between.

The chain employs TRBV7-9 and TRBJ1-5; TRBD1 aligns across 9 bases. The trim removed 4 bases at V and 4 bases at J, leaving 5 bases unmatched. The germline V gene has CDR1 SEHNR and CDR2 FQNEAQ (reference sequence). The CDR3 contains 15 residues. CDR3 bases: TGTGCCAGCAGCTCCGGACAGGGGTCGAATCAGCCCCAGCATTTT. Its protein is CASSSGQGSNQPQHF. The complete variable domain, with remaining parts taken from reference TRBV7-9 and TRBJ1-5, reads DTGVSQNPRHKITKRGQNVTFRCDPISEHNRLYWYRQTLGQGPEFLTYFQNEAQLEKSRLLSDRFSAERPKGSFSTLEIQRTEQGDSAMYLCASSSGQGSNQPQHFGDGTRLSIL.